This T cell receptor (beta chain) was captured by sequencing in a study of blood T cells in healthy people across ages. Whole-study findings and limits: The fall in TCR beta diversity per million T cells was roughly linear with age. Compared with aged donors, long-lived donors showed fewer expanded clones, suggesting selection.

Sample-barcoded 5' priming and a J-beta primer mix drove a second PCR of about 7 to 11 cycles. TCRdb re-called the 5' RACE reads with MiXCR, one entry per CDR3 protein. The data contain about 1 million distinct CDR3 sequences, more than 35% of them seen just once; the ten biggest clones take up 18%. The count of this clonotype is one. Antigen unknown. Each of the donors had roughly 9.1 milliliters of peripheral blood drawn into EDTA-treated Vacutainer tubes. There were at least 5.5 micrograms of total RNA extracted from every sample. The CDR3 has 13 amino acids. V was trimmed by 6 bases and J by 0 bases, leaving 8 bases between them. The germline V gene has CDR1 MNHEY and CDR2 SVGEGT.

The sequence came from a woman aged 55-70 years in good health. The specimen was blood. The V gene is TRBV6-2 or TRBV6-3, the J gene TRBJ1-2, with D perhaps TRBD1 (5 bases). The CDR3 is CASSRQTNYGYTF. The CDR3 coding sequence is TGTGCCAGCAGCCGACAGACTAACTATGGCTACACCTTC.